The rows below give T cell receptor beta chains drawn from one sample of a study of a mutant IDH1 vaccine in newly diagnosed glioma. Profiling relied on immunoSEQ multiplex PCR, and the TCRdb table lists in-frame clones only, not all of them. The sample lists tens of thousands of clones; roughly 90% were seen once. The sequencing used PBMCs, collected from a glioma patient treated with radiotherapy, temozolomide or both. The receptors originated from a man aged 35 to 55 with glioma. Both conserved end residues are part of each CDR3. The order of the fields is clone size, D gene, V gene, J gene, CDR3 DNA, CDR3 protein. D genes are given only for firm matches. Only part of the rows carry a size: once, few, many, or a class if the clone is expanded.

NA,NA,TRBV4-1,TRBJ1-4,TGCGCCAGCAGCCAAATAACAACTAATGAAAAACTGTTTTTT,CASSQITTNEKLFF
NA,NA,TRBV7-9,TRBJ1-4,TGTGCCAGCAGCAACAACGACTTTACAGGGCTGGATGAAAAACTGTTTTTT,CASSNNDFTGLDEKLFF
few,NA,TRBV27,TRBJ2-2,TGTGCCAGCAGTTTATTTGTGGGAACTAACACCGGGGAGCTGTTTTTT,CASSLFVGTNTGELFF
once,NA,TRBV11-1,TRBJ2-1,TGTGCCAGCAGCTTGGGCCGGTTACGCAATGAGCAGTTCTTC,CASSLGRLRNEQFF
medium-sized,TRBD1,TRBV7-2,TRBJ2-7,TGTGCCAGCAGCTCCAGGACAGGGGAGAGCGAGCAGTACTTC,CASSSRTGESEQYF
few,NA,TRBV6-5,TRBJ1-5,TGTGCCAGCAGGGGGACGAGCGATCAGCCCCAGCATTTT,CASRGTSDQPQHF
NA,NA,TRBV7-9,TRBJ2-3,TGTGCCAGCAGCGTTAGACAGCTAAGCACAGATACGCAGTATTTT,CASSVRQLSTDTQYF
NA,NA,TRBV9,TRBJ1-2,TGTGCCAGCAGCGTAGTGGGGCGGGGCTACACCTTC,CASSVVGRGYTF
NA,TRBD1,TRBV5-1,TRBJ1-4,TGCGCCAGCAGCTTGGGACAGGGGGCCGAGGAAAAACTGTTTTTT,CASSLGQGAEEKLFF
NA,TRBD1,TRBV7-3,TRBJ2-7,TGTGCCAGCAGCTTGGGGACAGGGCTCGGCGAGCAGTACTTC,CASSLGTGLGEQYF
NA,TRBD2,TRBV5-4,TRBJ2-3,TGTGCCAGCAGCTTACGACTAGCGGGACCCACAGATACGCAGTATTTT,CASSLRLAGPTDTQYF
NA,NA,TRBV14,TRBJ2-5,TGTGCCAGCAGCCATGCAGAGACCCAGTACTTC,CASSHAETQYF
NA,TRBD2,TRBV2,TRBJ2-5,TGTGCCAGCGGGGATAGCGGGAGAGGAGGGACCCAGTACTTC,CASGDSGRGGTQYF
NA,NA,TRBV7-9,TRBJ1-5,TGTGCCAGCAGCCCGAGCAGGGTCAGCAATCAGCCCCAGCATTTT,CASSPSRVSNQPQHF
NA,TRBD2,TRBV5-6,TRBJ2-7,TGTGCCAGCAGCTTGGTGTCCGTAGCGGGAGCATACGAGCAGTACTTC,CASSLVSVAGAYEQYF
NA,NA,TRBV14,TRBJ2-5,TGTGCCAGCAGCCAAGGAGGTTGGTTTCAAGAGACCCAGTACTTC,CASSQGGWFQETQYF
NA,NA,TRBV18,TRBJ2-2,TGTGCCAGCTCACCCGGACAGAACACCGGGGAGCTGTTTTTT,CASSPGQNTGELFF
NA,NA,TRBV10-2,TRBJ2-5,TGCGCCAGCCTCCCGGGTGGGGGAGAGACCCAGTACTTC,CASLPGGGETQYF
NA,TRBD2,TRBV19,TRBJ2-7,TGTGCCAGTAGCCCAACTTTAAGCGGGAGAGGCCGTCACGAGCAGTACTTC,CASSPTLSGRGRHEQYF
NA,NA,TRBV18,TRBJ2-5,TGTGCCAGCTCACCTTCCAGGGGTGAGACCCAGTACTTC,CASSPSRGETQYF
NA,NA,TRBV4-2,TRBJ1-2,TGTGCCAGCAGACCAGGGGCTAACTATGGCTACACCTTC,CASRPGANYGYTF
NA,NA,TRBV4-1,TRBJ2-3,TGCGCCAGCAGCCAAACCGGGAACCCGGGGTTAGATACGCAGTATTTT,CASSQTGNPGLDTQYF
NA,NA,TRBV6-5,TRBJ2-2,TGTGCCAGCAGTTACCGACCCTGGGGCACCGGGGAGCTGTTTTTT,CASSYRPWGTGELFF
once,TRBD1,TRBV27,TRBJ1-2,TGTGCCAGCAGTCTACAGGGGGACTATGGCTACACCTTC,CASSLQGDYGYTF
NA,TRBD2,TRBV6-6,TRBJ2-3,TGTGCCAGCAAAGGACTAGCGGTAACTAGCACAGATACGCAGTATTTT,CASKGLAVTSTDTQYF
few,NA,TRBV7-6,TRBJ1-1,TGTGCCAGCAGCTTCTCGGGGGGGGGAGCTTTCTTT,CASSFSGGGAFF
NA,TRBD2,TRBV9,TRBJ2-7,TGTGCCATCAACCGCCTAGCGGGAGCCTACGAGCAGTACTTC,CAINRLAGAYEQYF
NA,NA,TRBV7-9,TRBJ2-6,TGTGCCAGCAGCCGTGAGGGCGGTGGGGCCAACGTCCTGACTTTC,CASSREGGGANVLTF